These 8 T cell receptor beta chains were all obtained from the same sample, sequenced in a study of T cell changes during pregnancy in multiple sclerosis. Data came from immunoSEQ multiplex PCR; TCRdb stores just in-frame clones and leaves some out. The sample lists approximately 52,000 clones, about 90% seen once, with 0.95% to 1.5% in the top ten. This specimen consisted of CD4+ T cells from peripheral blood mononuclear cells, obtained in the second trimester of pregnancy. These receptors all come from a female donor with multiple sclerosis, enrolled in a pregnancy study.

V is TRBV20-1 and J is TRBJ1-1; TRBD1 matches at 8 bases. CDR3 length: 11 amino acids. Per germline, CDR1 DFQATT and CDR2 SNEGSKA (reference sequence). V was clipped by 8 bases and J by 5 bases; unmatched bases: 4. The CDR3 region has the DNA TGCAGTTCAGGGGGCAGGACTGAAGCTTTCTTT. This encodes CSSGGRTEAFF.

The chain joins TRBV7-9 to TRBJ1-3, with D hard to call. Germline-derived CDR1 and CDR2 are SEHNR and FQNEAQ (reference sequence). Trimming shortened V by 2 bases and J by 0 bases, and 5 bases separated the two germline ends. This CDR3 has 14 residues. CDR3 residues: CASSLSVSGNTIYF. CDR3 in DNA: TGTGCCAGCAGCTTATCGGTCTCTGGAAACACCATATATTTT. Supplemented by reference TRBV7-9 and TRBJ1-3, the full variable domain reads DTGVSQNPRHKITKRGQNVTFRCDPISEHNRLYWYRQTLGQGPEFLTYFQNEAQLEKSRLLSDRFSAERPKGSFSTLEIQRTEQGDSAMYLCASSLSVSGNTIYFGEGSWLTVV.

The V call is TRBV5-1, the J call TRBJ2-1; 7 bases are shared with TRBD2. This CDR3 has 16 residues. J gave up 4 bases and V 0 bases, and 7 bases lay outside the gene matches. The germline gives CDR1 SGHRS, CDR2 YFSETQ. The CDR3 DNA is TGCGCCAGCAGCTTGGGAGGGGCTAGCGGATACAATGAGCAGTTCTTC. Translating it yields CASSLGGASGYNEQFF.

The chain carries TRBV7-9 and TRBJ2-2; tentative D call: TRBD1 (6 bases). Trimming cost V 2 bases and J 0 bases, with 10 bases left between them. Germline V gene lookup returns CDR1 SEHNR and CDR2 FQNEAQ (reference sequence). The CDR3 has 16 residues. As DNA, the CDR3 is TGTGCCAGCAGCTTATGGGACACAGCGAACACCGGGGAGCTGTTTTTT. It translates to CASSLWDTANTGELFF.

The chain combines TRBV6-1 with TRBJ1-2; the D is unclear. This CDR3 region has 8 residues. Trimming left V 8 bases short and J 8 bases short, with 3 bases between. Per the germline V gene, CDR1 is MNHNS and CDR2 is SASEGT. The CDR3 DNA is TGTGCCAGCGAGGGCTACACCTTC. The encoded protein is CASEGYTF.

In this sample, this clone turned up once. V and J are TRBV23-1 and TRBJ2-7, with a tentative D call TRBD2 (5 bases). TRBV23-1 carries the ORF label, with uncertain function. V lost 5 bases and J lost 2, with 13 bases in between. CDR3 length: 14 residues. The CDR3 sequence is CASSKAARPYEQYF. CDR3 bases: TGCGCCAGCAGTAAAGCGGCCAGGCCCTACGAGCAGTACTTC.

This clone was seen once. J is TRBJ2-7 and V is TRBV4-2; perhaps TRBD2 as D (5 bases). The V gene's germline CDR1 is LGHNA and CDR2 YNFKEQ. V gave up 4 bases and J gave up 5 bases, with 15 bases separating them. The CDR3 spans 14 residues. CDR3 in amino acids: CASSPPRRRDEQYF. CDR3 in DNA: TGTGCCAGCAGCCCCCCCCGCAGGCGGGACGAGCAGTACTTC.

This clone was detected only once. The rearrangement links TRBV28 to TRBJ2-7, with D tentatively TRBD1 (5 bases). Germline V gene data show CDR1 as MDHEN and CDR2 as SYDVKM. CDR3 size: 13 residues. The V gene lost 5 bases and the J gene lost 3 bases, with 11 bases spanning the gap. In DNA form, the CDR3 reads TGTGCCAGCAGTATTTTGCAGGGCTACGAGCAGTACTTC. Translation: CASSILQGYEQYF.